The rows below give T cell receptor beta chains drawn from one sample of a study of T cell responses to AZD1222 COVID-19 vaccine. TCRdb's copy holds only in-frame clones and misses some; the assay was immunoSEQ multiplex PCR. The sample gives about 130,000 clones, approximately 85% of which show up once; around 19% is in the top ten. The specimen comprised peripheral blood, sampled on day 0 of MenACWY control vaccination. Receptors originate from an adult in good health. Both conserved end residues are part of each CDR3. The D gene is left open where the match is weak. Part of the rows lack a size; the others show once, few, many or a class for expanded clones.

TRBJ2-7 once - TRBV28 TGTGCCAGCAGCTCCGGGACCTACGAGCAGTACTTC CASSSGTYEQYF
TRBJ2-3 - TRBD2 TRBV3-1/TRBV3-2 TGTGCCAGCAGCCGGCCGGGCGCGGGAGCCCTCCCAGATACGCAGTATTTT CASSRPGAGALPDTQYF
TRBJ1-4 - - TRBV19 TGTGCCAGTAGTATAGGGGCCTCTAATGAAAAACTGTTTTTT CASSIGASNEKLFF
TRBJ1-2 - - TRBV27 TGTGCCAGCAGTCCAATGGCTACTCCGTTTGGCTACACCTTC CASSPMATPFGYTF
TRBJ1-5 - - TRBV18 TGTGCCAGCTCACCACCCGGGGGAGGGGGCAATCAGCCCCAGCATTTT CASSPPGGGGNQPQHF
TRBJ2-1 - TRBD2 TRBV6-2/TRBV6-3 TGTGCCAGCAGTCCGATGATGAGCGGGAGGGCCCCGAATGAGCAGTTCTTC CASSPMMSGRAPNEQFF
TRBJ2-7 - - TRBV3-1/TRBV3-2 TGTGCCAGCAGCCGGGGCCGCGAGCAGTACTTC CASSRGREQYF
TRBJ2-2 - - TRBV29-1 TGCAGCGTTGTAGGGAACGGGGAGCTGTTTTTT CSVVGNGELFF
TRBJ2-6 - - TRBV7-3 TGTGCCAGCAGCCGTGATTTCAGGGGTCACGGAAGGGCCAACGTCCTGACTTTC CASSRDFRGHGRANVLTF
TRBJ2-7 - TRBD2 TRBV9 TGTGCCAGCAGCGCACGAGCGGGAGGCTCCTACGAGCAGTACTTC CASSARAGGSYEQYF
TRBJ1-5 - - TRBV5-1 TGCGCCAGCAGCCCCCGGCCGGGGGACAGCAATCAGCCCCAGCATTTT CASSPRPGDSNQPQHF
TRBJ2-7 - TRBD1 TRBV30 TGTGCCTGGTCTCTGGGGGTCAACTCGGGACAGGTATACGCGCAGTACTTC CAWSLGVNSGQVYAQYF
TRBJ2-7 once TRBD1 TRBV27 TGTGCCAGCAGCTTAGACAGGGGTCACGAGCAGTACTTC CASSLDRGHEQYF
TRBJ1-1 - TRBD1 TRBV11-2 TGTGCCAGCAGCTTAAAGACAGGGGTACAGGGAATGAACACTGAAGCTTTCTTT CASSLKTGVQGMNTEAFF
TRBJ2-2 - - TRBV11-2 TGTGCCAGCAGCCCTCGGGTTGCGGGGGGGGAGCTGTTTTTT CASSPRVAGGELFF
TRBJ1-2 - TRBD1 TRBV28 TGTGCCAGCAGTTTATGGGGACAGGGGGGTGGCTACACCTTC CASSLWGQGGGYTF
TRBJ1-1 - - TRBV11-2 TGTGCCAGCAGCTTGATGCGGGACGGGGATACTGAAGCTTTCTTT CASSLMRDGDTEAFF
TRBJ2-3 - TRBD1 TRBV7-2 TGTGCCAGCAGCTTAGGCATATGGGGACAGGGGAGCACAGATACGCAGTATTTT CASSLGIWGQGSTDTQYF
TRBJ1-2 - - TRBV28 TGTGCCAGCAGTTACGGACCTTATGGCTACACCTTC CASSYGPYGYTF
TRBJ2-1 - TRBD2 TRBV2 TGTGCCAGCACCACACCTGGGGGCAGCGGGAGGGCCGCCTACAATGAGCAGTTCTTC CASTTPGGSGRAAYNEQFF
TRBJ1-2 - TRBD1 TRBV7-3 TGTGCCAGCAGCTCGACAGGGGCCCCCTATGGCTACACCTTC CASSSTGAPYGYTF
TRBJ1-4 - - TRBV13 TGTGCCAGCAGCTTCCCTGGTTGGGAAAAACTGTTTTTT CASSFPGWEKLFF
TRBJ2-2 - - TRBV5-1 TGCGCCAGCAGCGTCAACGTTAGAATAACCGGGGAGCTGTTTTTT CASSVNVRITGELFF
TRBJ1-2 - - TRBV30 TGTGCCTGGAAAACCGACAGGCCCTATGGCTACACCTTC CAWKTDRPYGYTF
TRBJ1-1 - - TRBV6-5 TGTGCCAGCAGTAACCGGGCCTCAAACCCCACTGAAGCTTTCTTT CASSNRASNPTEAFF
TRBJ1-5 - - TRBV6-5 TGTGCCAGCAGTTACAGGGAGGGGGAGCCCCAGCATTTT CASSYREGEPQHF
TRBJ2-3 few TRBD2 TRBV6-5 TGTGCCAGCAGACAAGTAGCGGGAGACACAGATACGCAGTATTTT CASRQVAGDTDTQYF
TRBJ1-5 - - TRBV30 TGTGCCTGGTCAAAGGACAATCAGCCCCAGCATTTT CAWSKDNQPQHF
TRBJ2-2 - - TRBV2 TGTGCCAGCAGTGGGCTAGCCGTCACCGGGGAGCTGTTTTTT CASSGLAVTGELFF